A selection of T cell receptor beta chains follows, all from one sample in a study of blood T cell repertoires in COVID-19. The data were produced by immunoSEQ multiplex PCR, yet TCRdb's version contains in-frame clones alone and is incomplete. Here the sample spans some 240,000 clones, around 87% being singletons. Specimen: PBMCs or T cells enriched from blood (not recorded which). These receptors all stem from a woman in her 40s with acute COVID-19. Both conserved end residues are part of each CDR3. The order of the fields is clone size, D gene, J gene, V gene, CDR3 DNA, CDR3 protein. The D gene is left open where the match is weak. Clone size is shown for a subset of rows, as once, few, many or a class of expanded clone.

clone size: once
D gene: NA
J gene: TRBJ2-5
V gene: TRBV5-1
CDR3 DNA: TGCGCCAGCAGCTTGTTGGGCACCCGCCAAGAGACCCAGTACTTC
CDR3 protein: CASSLLGTRQETQYF

clone size: NA
D gene: TRBD1
J gene: TRBJ2-5
V gene: TRBV28
CDR3 DNA: TGTGCCAGCAGTTTACCAGGGGGCGGGGAGACCCAGTACTTC
CDR3 protein: CASSLPGGGETQYF

clone size: NA
D gene: TRBD1
J gene: TRBJ1-1
V gene: TRBV5-4
CDR3 DNA: TGTGCCAGCAGCGCACTTCGGGACAGGTACGACACTGAAGCTTTCTTT
CDR3 protein: CASSALRDRYDTEAFF

clone size: once
D gene: NA
J gene: TRBJ1-4
V gene: TRBV3-1/TRBV3-2
CDR3 DNA: TGTGCCAGCAGCCAAGATAGAGAGATTAATGAAAAACTGTTTTTT
CDR3 protein: CASSQDREINEKLFF

clone size: NA
D gene: NA
J gene: TRBJ2-7
V gene: TRBV18
CDR3 DNA: TGTGCCAGCTCACCCAGGACAGAAGGGAACGAGCAGTACTTC
CDR3 protein: CASSPRTEGNEQYF

clone size: NA
D gene: NA
J gene: TRBJ2-7
V gene: TRBV5-4
CDR3 DNA: TGTGCCAGCAGCTTGTGGGACAAACACTACGAGCAGTACTTC
CDR3 protein: CASSLWDKHYEQYF

clone size: NA
D gene: NA
J gene: TRBJ1-1
V gene: TRBV29-1
CDR3 DNA: TGCAGCGGGATGACAGGAACCACTGAAGCTTTCTTT
CDR3 protein: CSGMTGTTEAFF

clone size: NA
D gene: TRBD1
J gene: TRBJ1-5
V gene: TRBV30
CDR3 DNA: TGTGCCTGGAGTGTACGGGACAGGGCTTTTTGGGGTCAGCCCCAGCATTTT
CDR3 protein: CAWSVRDRAFWGQPQHF

clone size: NA
D gene: NA
J gene: TRBJ1-2
V gene: TRBV27
CDR3 DNA: TGTGCCAGCAGTTTAGGCTTCGACTATGGCTACACCTTC
CDR3 protein: CASSLGFDYGYTF

clone size: NA
D gene: NA
J gene: TRBJ2-1
V gene: TRBV5-5
CDR3 DNA: TGTGCCAGCAGCTTGGCCTCAGGGGCGTATATGAATGAGCAGTTCTTC
CDR3 protein: CASSLASGAYMNEQFF

clone size: NA
D gene: NA
J gene: TRBJ2-1
V gene: TRBV5-1
CDR3 DNA: TGCGCCAGCAGCTTGGCCCTAGTTAATAGCGATGAGCAGTTCTTC
CDR3 protein: CASSLALVNSDEQFF

clone size: NA
D gene: NA
J gene: TRBJ2-7
V gene: TRBV19
CDR3 DNA: TGTGCCACCGCCGACAGACCAATCGCCACTTACGAGCAGTACTTC
CDR3 protein: CATADRPIATYEQYF

clone size: NA
D gene: NA
J gene: TRBJ1-2
V gene: TRBV2
CDR3 DNA: TGTGCCAGCAGGGAGTCCGCCCTGAACTATGGCTACACCTTC
CDR3 protein: CASRESALNYGYTF

clone size: NA
D gene: TRBD2
J gene: TRBJ2-3
V gene: TRBV12-3/TRBV12-4
CDR3 DNA: TGTGCCAGCAGCCGGGGGGGGGTGGATACGCAGTATTTT
CDR3 protein: CASSRGGVDTQYF

clone size: NA
D gene: TRBD1
J gene: TRBJ1-5
V gene: TRBV4-1
CDR3 DNA: TGCGCCAGCAGCCAAGAGGTGCAGGGGGCGAGCAATCAGCCCCAGCATTTT
CDR3 protein: CASSQEVQGASNQPQHF

clone size: NA
D gene: NA
J gene: TRBJ2-7
V gene: TRBV3-1/TRBV3-2
CDR3 DNA: TGTGCCAGCAGCCAACTCGGACTACCTAAGACCTACGAGCAGTACTTC
CDR3 protein: CASSQLGLPKTYEQYF

clone size: NA
D gene: NA
J gene: TRBJ1-4
V gene: TRBV7-9
CDR3 DNA: TGTGCCAGCAGCTTAGTTGTCACAACGACGGAGTTTAATGAAAAACTGTTTTTT
CDR3 protein: CASSLVVTTTEFNEKLFF